This T cell receptor beta chain was sequenced for a study of cytomegalovirus exposure and HLA in healthy donors. Unmatched junction bases numbered 3, after V lost 1 base and J lost 3 bases. Germline V CDR1 and CDR2: MGHRA, YSYEKL. The CDR3 length is 15 residues. Points on this clone: Its antigen is undetermined.

TCRdb's table, derived via immunoSEQ multiplex PCR, lists solely in-frame clones and lacks some. The table has tens of thousands of clones, roughly 94% seen once; the top ten hold roughly 1.4%. The study's findings and limits: Some TCR beta chains (164 of them) were listed as cytomegalovirus-associated. One later analysis, an examination of the roughly 110 validation repertoires, found that first-cohort TCR clusters tended to co-occur in them.

While the first cohort had about 610 subjects, the donors belonged to the separate validation cohort of more than 95 subjects. The sequence derives from a man in his late teens or twenties in good health and CMV-seropositive. The source material was PBMCs. The chain is built from TRBV4-1 and TRBJ2-5; 9 bases agree with TRBD2. The CDR3 DNA reads as TGCGCCAGCAGCCAAGTGGGACTAGCTAAAGAGACCCAGTACTTC. It yields the protein CASSQVGLAKETQYF.